The clone carrying this TCR beta chain occurred once. Participants, roughly 18 to 90 years old, spanned approximately 26 US areas. Donors of Cohort 3 who recovered were those that had two negative PCRs, clearance, or symptom resolution. These data come from a study of blood T cell repertoires in COVID-19. Study overall: T cells, B-cell-depleted T cells, or PBMCs supplied cDNA or gDNA.

Germline loops: CDR1 SGHDN, CDR2 FVKESK. The CDR3 spans 16 residues. Germline trimming cut 0 bases from V and 4 bases from J; bases unmatched to any gene: 6. In the source study's methods: Reference gene primer amplification in the assay estimated nucleated cell counts. Sequencing used immunoSEQ multiplex PCR; TCRdb keeps in-frame clones, though not all of them. V, J and clone size reflect that table, while D and trimming were determined from the DNA. The sample shows over 110,000 clones, 87% of them seen only once. The receptor comes from a man aged 55-75 years who had recovered from COVID-19. This chain uses TRBV14 with TRBJ2-1, with 7 bases that match TRBD2. The sequencing sample was made of PBMCs or T cells enriched from blood (not recorded which). The CDR3 DNA reads TGTGCCAGCAGCCAAGAGGGAGGGACCCTTTACAATGAGCAGTTCTTC. It yields the protein CASSQEGGTLYNEQFF.